Sequencing of this T cell receptor beta chain was carried out in a study of OX40 agonist ivuxolimab in advanced cancers. Background on the study: Three patients had partial responses: one hepatocellular carcinoma, two cutaneous melanoma.

The junction had 9 bases not matched to a gene; V was cut back by 0 bases and J by 4 bases. Germline V lookup: CDR1 SGDLS, CDR2 YYNGEE. The CDR3 is made up of 16 amino acids. Some clones are missing from TCRdb's copy, which holds only in-frame ones; the method was immunoSEQ multiplex PCR. The sample holds approximately 100,000 clones, 87% seen once. As regards this clone: Its antigen is not known.

Study findings and constraints: By week 6 at 0.1 to 3.0 mg/kg, blood CD4+ and CD8+ T cells had expanded clonally.

The material was CD4+ or CD8+ T cells sorted from blood, obtained in a trial of the OX40 agonist ivuxolimab. This TCR was recovered from an adult with an advanced solid tumor such as melanoma, head and neck, liver or kidney cancer. The chain has TRBV9 and TRBJ2-5; the match to TRBD2 covers 7 bases. CDR3 residues: CASSVEAWGGGETQYF. The DNA of the CDR3 is TGTGCCAGCAGCGTAGAGGCGTGGGGGGGAGGAGAGACCCAGTACTTC.